This T cell receptor (beta chain) appears in the sequencing data of a study of OX40 agonist ivuxolimab in advanced cancers. There are 11 residues in the CDR3. CDR1 and CDR2 from the germline V gene are SQVTM and ANQGSEA. V lost 6 bases to trimming and J lost 1 base, with 7 bases between them. Sequencing used immunoSEQ multiplex PCR; TCRdb keeps in-frame clones, though not all of them. The sample includes around 60,000 clones, roughly 91% of them seen just once. The sequence was collected from an adult with an advanced solid tumor such as melanoma, head and neck, liver or kidney cancer. This specimen consisted of CD4+ or CD8+ T cells sorted from blood, obtained in a trial of the OX40 agonist ivuxolimab. V gene TRBV29-1 combines with J gene TRBJ2-7; D uncertain. In DNA, the CDR3 is TGCAGCGTAACTGATTCCTACGAGCAGTACTTC. It yields the protein CSVTDSYEQYF.